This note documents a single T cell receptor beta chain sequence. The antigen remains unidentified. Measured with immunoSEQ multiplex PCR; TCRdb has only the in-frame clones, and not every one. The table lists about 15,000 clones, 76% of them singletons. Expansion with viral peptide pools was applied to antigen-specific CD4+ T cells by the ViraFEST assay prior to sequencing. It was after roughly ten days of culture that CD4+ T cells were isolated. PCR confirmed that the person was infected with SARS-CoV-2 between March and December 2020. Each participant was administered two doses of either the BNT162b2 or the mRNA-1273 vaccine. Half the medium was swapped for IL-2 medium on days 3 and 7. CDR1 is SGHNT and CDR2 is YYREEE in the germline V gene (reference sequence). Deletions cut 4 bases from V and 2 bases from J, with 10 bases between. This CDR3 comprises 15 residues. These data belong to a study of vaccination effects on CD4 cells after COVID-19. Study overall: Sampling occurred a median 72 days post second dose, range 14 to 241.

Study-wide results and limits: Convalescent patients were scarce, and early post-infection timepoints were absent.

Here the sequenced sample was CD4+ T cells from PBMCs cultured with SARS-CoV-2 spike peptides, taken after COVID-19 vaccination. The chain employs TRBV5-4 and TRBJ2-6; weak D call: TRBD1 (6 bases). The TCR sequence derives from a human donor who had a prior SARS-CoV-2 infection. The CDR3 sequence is CASSPRGPGANVLTF. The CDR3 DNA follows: TGTGCCAGCAGCCCCAGGGGTCCTGGGGCCAACGTCCTGACTTTC.